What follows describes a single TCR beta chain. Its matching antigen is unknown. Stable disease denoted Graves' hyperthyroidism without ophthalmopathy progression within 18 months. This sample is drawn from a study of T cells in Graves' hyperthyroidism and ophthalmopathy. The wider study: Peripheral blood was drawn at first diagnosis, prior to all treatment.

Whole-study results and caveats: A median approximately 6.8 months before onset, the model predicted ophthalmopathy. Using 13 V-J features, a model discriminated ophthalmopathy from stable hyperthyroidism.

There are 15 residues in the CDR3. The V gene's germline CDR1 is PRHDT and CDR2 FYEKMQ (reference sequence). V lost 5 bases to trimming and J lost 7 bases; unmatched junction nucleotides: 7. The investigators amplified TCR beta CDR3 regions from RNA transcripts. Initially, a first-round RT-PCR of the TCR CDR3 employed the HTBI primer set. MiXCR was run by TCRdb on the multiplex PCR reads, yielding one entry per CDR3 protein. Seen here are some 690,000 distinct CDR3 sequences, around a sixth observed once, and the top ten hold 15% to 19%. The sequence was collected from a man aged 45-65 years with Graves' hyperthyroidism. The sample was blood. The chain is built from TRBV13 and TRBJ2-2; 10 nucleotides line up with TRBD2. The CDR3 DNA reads TGTGCCAGCAGCCCCCTAGCGGGAGTTGACGGGGAGCTGTTTTTT. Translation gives CASSPLAGVDGELFF. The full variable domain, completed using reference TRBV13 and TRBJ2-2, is AAGVIQSPRHLIKEKRETATLKCYPIPRHDTVYWYQQGPGQDPQFLISFYEKMQSDKGSIPDRFSAQQFSDYHSELNMSSLELGDSALYFCASSPLAGVDGELFFGEGSRLTVL.